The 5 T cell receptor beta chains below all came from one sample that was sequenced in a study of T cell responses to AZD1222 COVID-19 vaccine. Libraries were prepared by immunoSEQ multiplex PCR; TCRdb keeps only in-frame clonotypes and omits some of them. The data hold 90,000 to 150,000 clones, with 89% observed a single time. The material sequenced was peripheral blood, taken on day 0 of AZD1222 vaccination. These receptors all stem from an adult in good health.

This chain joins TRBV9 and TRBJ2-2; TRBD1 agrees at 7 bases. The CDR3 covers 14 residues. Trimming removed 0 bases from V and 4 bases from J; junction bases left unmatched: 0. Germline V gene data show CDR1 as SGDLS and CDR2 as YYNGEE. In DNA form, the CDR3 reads TGTGCCAGCAGCGTAGGGACAGGCACCGGGGAGCTGTTTTTT. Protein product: CASSVGTGTGELFF.

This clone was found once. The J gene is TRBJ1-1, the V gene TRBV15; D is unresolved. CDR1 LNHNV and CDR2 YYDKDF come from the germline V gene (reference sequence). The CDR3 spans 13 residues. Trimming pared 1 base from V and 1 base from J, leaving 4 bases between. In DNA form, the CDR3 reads TGTGCCACCAGCAGAGGGGGGAACACTGAAGCTTTCTTT. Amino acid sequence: CATSRGGNTEAFF.

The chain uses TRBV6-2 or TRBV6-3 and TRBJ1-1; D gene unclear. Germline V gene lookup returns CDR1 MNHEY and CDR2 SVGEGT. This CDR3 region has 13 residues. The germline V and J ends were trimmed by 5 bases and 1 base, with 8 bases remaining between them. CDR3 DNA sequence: TGTGCCAGCAGTCCACGGGGGAACACTGAAGCTTTCTTT. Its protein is CASSPRGNTEAFF.

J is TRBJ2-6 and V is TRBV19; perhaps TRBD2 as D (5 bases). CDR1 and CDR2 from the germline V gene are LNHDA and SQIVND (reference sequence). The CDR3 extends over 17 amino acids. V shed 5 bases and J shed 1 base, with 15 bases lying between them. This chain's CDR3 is CASSGRLAGSGANVLTF. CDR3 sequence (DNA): TGTGCCAGTAGTGGTCGTCTGGCGGGTTCTGGGGCCAACGTCCTGACTTTC.

Here the CDR3 DNA reads TGTGCCAGTAGGGGGACTAGCGGGAACCTTGAGCAGTTCTTC. Translated: CASRGTSGNLEQFF. V and J are TRBV25-1 and TRBJ2-1; TRBD2 aligns across 13 bases. The V gene's germline CDR1 is MGHDK and CDR2 SYGVNS. The CDR3 spans 14 residues. The V and J ends lost 9 bases and 9 bases, in that order; junction bases with no gene match: 8.